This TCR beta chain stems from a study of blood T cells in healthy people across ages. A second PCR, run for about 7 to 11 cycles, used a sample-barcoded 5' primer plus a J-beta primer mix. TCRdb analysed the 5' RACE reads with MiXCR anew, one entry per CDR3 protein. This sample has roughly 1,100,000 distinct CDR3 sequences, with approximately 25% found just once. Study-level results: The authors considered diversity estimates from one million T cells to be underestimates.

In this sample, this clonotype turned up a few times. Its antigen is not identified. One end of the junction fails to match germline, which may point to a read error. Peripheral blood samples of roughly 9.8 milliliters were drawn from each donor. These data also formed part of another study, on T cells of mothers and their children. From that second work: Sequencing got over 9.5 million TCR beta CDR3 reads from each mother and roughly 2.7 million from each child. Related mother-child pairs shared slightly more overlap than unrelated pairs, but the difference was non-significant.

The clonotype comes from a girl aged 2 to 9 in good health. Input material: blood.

CDR3 DNA: TGTGCCAGCAGTCACCCGGGAGATGCGCAGTATTTT. Protein: CASSHPGDAQYF. The chain employs TRBV28 and TRBJ2-3; D perhaps matches TRBD2 (6 bases). The CDR3 covers 12 residues. CDR1 and CDR2 (germline): MDHEN, SYDVKM.